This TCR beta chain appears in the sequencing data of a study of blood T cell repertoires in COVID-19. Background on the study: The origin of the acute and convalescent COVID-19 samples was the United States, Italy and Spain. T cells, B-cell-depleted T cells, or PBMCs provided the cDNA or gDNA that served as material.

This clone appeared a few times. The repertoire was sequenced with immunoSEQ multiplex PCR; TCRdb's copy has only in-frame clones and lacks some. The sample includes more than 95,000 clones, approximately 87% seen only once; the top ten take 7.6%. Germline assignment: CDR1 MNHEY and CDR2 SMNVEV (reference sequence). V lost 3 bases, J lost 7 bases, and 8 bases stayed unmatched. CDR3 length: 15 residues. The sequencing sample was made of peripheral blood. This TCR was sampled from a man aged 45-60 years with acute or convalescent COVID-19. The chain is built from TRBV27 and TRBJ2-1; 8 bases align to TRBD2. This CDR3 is CASSLGSGSTNEQFF. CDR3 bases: TGTGCCAGCAGTTTGGGCAGCGGGAGTACAAATGAGCAGTTCTTC.